This paragraph reports one TCR beta chain. Its antigen is still unknown. This entry is derived from a study of Tregs in tolerant kidney transplant recipients. Profiled with immunoSEQ multiplex PCR; TCRdb holds only in-frame clones, not every one. The sample shows 50,000 to 85,000 clones, roughly 92% of them seen only once. Study conclusions and caveats: The small number of patients limits these findings pending further validation. The most relevant donor-specific Treg TCRbeta repertoire apparently came from expansion with activated donor B cells.

Germline V gene data show CDR1 as SGDLS and CDR2 as YYNGEE. This CDR3 has 15 residues. Trimming took 3 bases from V and 7 from J; bases not matched to a gene: 7. The material was CD8+ T cells from blood, obtained before the transplant. The chain joins TRBV9 to TRBJ2-2; TRBD2 matches 9 bases. The receptor was isolated from a human donor who received a combined kidney and bone marrow transplant. The CDR3 region is CASSEAGGPDGELFF. In nucleotides, the CDR3 is TGTGCCAGCAGCGAGGCGGGAGGGCCAGACGGGGAGCTGTTTTTT.